This TCR beta chain was recorded in a study of beta chain features in type 1 diabetes. Trimming pared 6 bases from V and 2 bases from J, leaving 16 bases between. The CDR3 covers 15 residues. Germline CDR1 reads MNHEY; CDR2 reads SVGAGI. Expressed TCRB transcripts got sequenced, as all isolated RNA was reverse transcribed. Clones were read by immunoSEQ multiplex PCR, and TCRdb kept only the in-frame ones, dropping some. The sample lists some 130,000 clones, 9% occurring once. Regarding the study as a whole: TCRB CDR3 length was moderately but significantly reduced in all four CD4+ subsets of Type 1 diabetes patients. A closer apparent resemblance between naive, central memory and Treg TCRB repertoires was seen in patients than in healthy donors.

Worth noting for this clone: Its target is unknown.

The chain is built from TRBV6-5 and TRBJ1-2; D gene unclear. The sequence was obtained from a man aged 25-40 years with type 1 diabetes. Source material: central memory CD4+ T cells from blood. The CDR3 nucleotides are TGTGCCAGCAGCCCGGCGCAAGGGAGCAACTATGGCTACACCTTC. It is translated as CASSPAQGSNYGYTF.